This entry concerns a single T cell receptor (beta chain). Its antigen is unidentified. Germline values: CDR1 SGHNT, CDR2 YYREEE (reference sequence). This CDR3 spans 15 amino acids. J gave up 7 bases and V 3 bases, and 7 bases lay outside the gene matches. The data were obtained in a study of OX40 agonist ivuxolimab in advanced cancers. The overall study: Six ivuxolimab dose levels, 0.01 to 10 mg/kg, were given intravenously every 2 weeks. General study findings and limits: Near-lowest levels of clonal expansion characterized partial responders at 0.1-3.0 mg/kg.

Measured with immunoSEQ multiplex PCR; TCRdb has only the in-frame clones, and not every one. Of roughly 74,000 clones in the sample, 92% were seen once. The gene calls are TRBV5-4 and TRBJ1-4; 9 bases fit TRBD1. Sequenced material: CD4+ or CD8+ T cells sorted from blood, taken in a trial of the OX40 agonist ivuxolimab. This clonotype was sampled from an adult with an advanced solid tumor such as melanoma, head and neck, liver or kidney cancer. The CDR3 loop reads CASSSPGQGFEKLFF. CDR3 DNA: TGTGCCAGCAGCTCACCGGGACAGGGCTTTGAAAAACTGTTTTTT.